The clone carrying this T cell receptor beta chain was recorded once. Its cognate antigen is unknown. The data originate from a study of T cell repertoires in cytomegalovirus infection. Findings and caveats of the study: Pooled public TCR beta family frequency picked out CMV carriers with the relevant HLA.

Each CDR3 protein is one row after TCRdb ran MiXCR on the reads. The sample lists about 400,000 distinct CDR3 sequences, about a sixth occurring once. The CDR3 loop spans 12 amino acids. Germline V gene data show CDR1 as MNHEY and CDR2 as SVGAGI. Trimming at V came to 2 bases and at J to 7 bases, leaving 2 bases not matched to a gene. The specimen was PBMCs. This TCR was sampled from a human donor in good health (CMV status not recorded). Some clones in this sample may be carry-over from other donors' samples. This chain connects TRBV6-5 to TRBJ2-7; 7 bases match TRBD1. The CDR3 region is CASSYPRGEQYF. The CDR3 bases are TGTGCCAGCAGTTACCCCAGGGGGGAGCAGTACTTC.